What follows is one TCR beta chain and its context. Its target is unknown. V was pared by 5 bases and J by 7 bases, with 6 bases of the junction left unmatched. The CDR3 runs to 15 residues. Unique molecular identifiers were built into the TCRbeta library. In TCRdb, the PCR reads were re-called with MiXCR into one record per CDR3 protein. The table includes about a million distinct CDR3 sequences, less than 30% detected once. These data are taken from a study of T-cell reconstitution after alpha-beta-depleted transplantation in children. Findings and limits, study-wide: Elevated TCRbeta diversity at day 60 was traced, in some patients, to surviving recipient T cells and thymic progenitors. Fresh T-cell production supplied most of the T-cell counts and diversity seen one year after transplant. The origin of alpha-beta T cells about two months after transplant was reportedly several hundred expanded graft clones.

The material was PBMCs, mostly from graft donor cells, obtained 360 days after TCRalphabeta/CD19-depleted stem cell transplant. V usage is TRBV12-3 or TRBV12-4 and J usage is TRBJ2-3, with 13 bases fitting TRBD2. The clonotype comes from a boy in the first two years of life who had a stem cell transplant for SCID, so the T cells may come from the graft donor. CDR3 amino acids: CASSTRLAGGHTQYF. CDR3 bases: TGTGCCAGCAGTACCCGACTAGCGGGGGGTCATACGCAGTATTTT.